The 5 T cell receptor beta chains below come from one sample, sequenced in a study of shared clonotypes between healthy human individuals. Sequenced by immunoSEQ multiplex PCR; TCRdb stores in-frame clones only, minus some. The sample yields roughly 2,000,000 clones, roughly 95% seen once. CD45RO-negative, CCR7-selected cells formed the naive CD8 fraction, which excluded terminally differentiated effector memory CD45RA+ cells. The specimen was naive CD8+ T cells sorted from blood. The receptors come from a young man in good health.

The chain is built from TRBV11-2 and TRBJ2-1, with D perhaps matching TRBD1 (6 bases). The germline V and J ends were trimmed by 4 bases and 2 bases, with 12 bases remaining between them. The CDR3 is 15 amino acids. Germline V gene sequence: CDR1 SGHAT, CDR2 FQNNGV. The DNA of the CDR3 is TGTGCCAGCAGCTGGCCCCGGGACACCTACAATGAGCAGTTCTTC. As protein: CASSWPRDTYNEQFF.

V gene TRBV27 combines with J gene TRBJ1-2; D uncertain. The V end lost 6 bases, the J end lost 4 bases, and 9 bases lay between the germline ends. This CDR3 has 12 amino acids. Germline CDR1 and CDR2: MNHEY and SMNVEV (reference sequence). CDR3 in DNA: TGTGCCAGCAGGGAGGGTTTCTATGGCTACACCTTC. It translates to CASREGFYGYTF.

The V and J genes are TRBV5-1 and TRBJ2-2; the D is unclear. The CDR3 length is 14 residues. CDR1 and CDR2 (germline): SGHRS, YFSETQ. V lost 4 bases to trimming and J lost 0 bases, with 7 bases between them. CDR3 loop: CASSGEANTGELFF. The CDR3 bases are TGCGCCAGCAGCGGCGAGGCGAACACCGGGGAGCTGTTTTTT. The full variable domain, completed using reference TRBV5-1 and TRBJ2-2, is KAGVTQTPRYLIKTRGQQVTLSCSPISGHRSVSWYQQTPGQGLQFLFEYFSETQRNKGNFPGRFSGRQFSNSRSEMNVSTLELGDSALYLCASSGEANTGELFFGEGSRLTVL.

This chain joins TRBV27 and TRBJ2-7; 10 nucleotides match TRBD1. Germline CDR1 is MNHEY and CDR2 is SMNVEV (reference sequence). V shed 5 bases, J shed 4 bases, and the junction held 8 bases outside the gene matches. The CDR3 spans 15 residues. This CDR3 is CASSGQGVYLYEQYF. The CDR3 bases are TGTGCCAGCAGTGGACAGGGGGTTTACCTATACGAGCAGTACTTC.

As to this clone: The same CDR3 arises from other DNA sequences in this sample as well. The chain joins TRBV27 to TRBJ2-7; D ambiguous. The CDR3 spans 14 residues. V lost 3 bases, J lost 1 base, and 10 bases lay in between. The germline gives CDR1 MNHEY, CDR2 SMNVEV (reference sequence). This chain's CDR3 is CASSLVGSSYEQYF. In DNA, the CDR3 is TGTGCCAGCAGTTTGGTCGGTTCTTCCTACGAGCAGTACTTC.